This T cell receptor beta chain appears in the sequencing data of a study of blood T cell repertoires in COVID-19. Participants were aged about 18 to 90 years, lived in 24 US areas, and enrolled virtually. Assignment of participants to cohorts was predicated upon participant-reported clinical history. Shortly before study entry, within 2 weeks, exposed participants had met a COVID-19 case. In the authors' workflow: Counts of nucleated cells, estimated from reference gene primer amplification, were obtained. Libraries were prepared by immunoSEQ multiplex PCR; TCRdb keeps only in-frame clonotypes and omits some of them. The V and J calls and clone size come from that table; D and trimming were worked out from the DNA. The sample has approximately 220,000 clones; about four fifths are singletons. This CDR3 contains 14 residues. Trimming stripped 1 base from V and 5 bases from J, with 9 bases between. Germline assignment: CDR1 LNHDA and CDR2 SQIVND (reference sequence).

The sequenced sample consisted of PBMCs or T cells enriched from blood (not recorded which). This TCR came from a woman aged 50 to 65 who had been exposed to COVID-19. V is TRBV19 and J is TRBJ1-5, with D uncertain. CDR3 sequence: CASSIVGSYQPQHF. Here the CDR3 DNA reads TGTGCCAGTAGTATAGTAGGGAGTTATCAGCCCCAGCATTTT.